This section outlines one T cell receptor (beta chain) sequence together with its context. Antigen specificity is unknown. Donors were nominally healthy when sampled, though unrecorded immune exposures were likely. It was with 60 Vbeta and 13 Jbeta primers that the PCR ran. Assay: immunoSEQ multiplex PCR; the TCRdb copy retains only in-frame clones and omits some. The sample gives around 78,000 clones, roughly 60% of which show up once; over 5.5% is in the top ten. This record belongs to a study of cytomegalovirus exposure and HLA in healthy donors. As for the study in general: A previous analysis identified around 120 million unique TCR beta sequences derived from around 200 million T cells.

General study results and limits: Links to common viral pathogens appeared, in a later analysis, for several of the most significant clusters. Later work found that TCR association rates differed between HLA loci; DRB1 had the most and HLA-C the fewest.

The sequencing sample was made of PBMCs. The receptor was isolated from a man under 40 in good health and CMV-seropositive.

As DNA, the CDR3 is TGTGCCAGCAGAACCTACAGGGGCGCGAATGAAAAACTGTTTTTT. Translated, it gives CASRTYRGANEKLFF. The chain employs TRBV11-2 and TRBJ1-4, with 7 positions matching TRBD1. The V and J ends lost 6 bases and 5 bases, in that order; junction bases with no gene match: 9. This CDR3 spans 15 amino acids. Germline assignment: CDR1 SGHAT and CDR2 FQNNGV. Looking up the rest from reference TRBV11-2 and TRBJ1-4 gives the full variable domain: EAGVAQSPRYKIIEKRQSVAFWCNPISGHATLYWYQQILGQGPKLLIQFQNNGVVDDSQLPKDRFSAERLKGVDSTLKIQPAKLEDSAVYLCASRTYRGANEKLFFGSGTQLSVL.